Each of the 9 T cell receptor beta chains below was sequenced from the same sample in a study of shared clonotypes between healthy human individuals. Some clones are missing from TCRdb's copy, which holds only in-frame ones; the method was immunoSEQ multiplex PCR. The sample lists around 2.3 million clones; approximately 96% were seen once. Sequencing was performed on naive CD4+ T cells sorted from blood. Subset indicated: CD45RA+ positively selected. Receptor source: a man aged 18 to 29 in good health.

V and J are TRBV7-9 and TRBJ1-1; D unresolved. Germline V gives CDR1 SEHNR, CDR2 FQNEAQ (reference sequence). Trimming took off 5 bases at V and 5 bases at J, with 27 bases between the two ends. The CDR3 has 18 amino acids. DNA for the CDR3: TGTGCCAGCAGCGACCGATGGGGATCCAATCAGGTTGAGACTGAAGCTTTCTTT. Translated, it gives CASSDRWGSNQVETEAFF. The whole variable domain, filled in from reference TRBV7-9 and TRBJ1-1, reads DTGVSQNPRHKITKRGQNVTFRCDPISEHNRLYWYRQTLGQGPEFLTYFQNEAQLEKSRLLSDRFSAERPKGSFSTLEIQRTEQGDSAMYLCASSDRWGSNQVETEAFFGQGTRLTVV.

V gene TRBV7-2 combines with J gene TRBJ2-3, with 14 positions matching TRBD2. J gave up 2 bases and V 5 bases, and 6 bases lay outside the gene matches. The CDR3 sequence is 17 residues long. Germline V CDR1 and CDR2: SGHTA, FQGNSA. The CDR3 loop reads CASSPRLAGGHTDTQYF. The CDR3 DNA sequence: TGTGCCAGCAGCCCGAGACTAGCGGGAGGGCACACAGATACGCAGTATTTT.

This clone was recorded once. The chain combines TRBV30 with TRBJ2-7; D perhaps matches TRBD2 (5 bases). Looked up from germline, CDR1 is GTSNPN and CDR2 is SVGIG (reference sequence). CDR3 length equals 11 residues. Trimming cost V 2 bases and J 7 bases, with 9 bases left between them. The CDR3 here is CAWSPGVEQYF. Written as DNA, the CDR3 is TGTGCCTGGAGTCCCGGGGTTGAGCAGTACTTC.

A single count supports this clone. Other DNA sequences from this sample encode an identical CDR3 as well. V and J are TRBV18 and TRBJ2-2, with TRBD2 identical over 14 bases. Germline values: CDR1 KGHSH, CDR2 LQKENI. There are 17 residues in the CDR3. J lost 3 bases, V lost 4 bases, and 4 bases had no gene match. CDR3 DNA: TGTGCCAGCTCACGACTAGCGGGAGGGCCGGACACCGGGGAGCTGTTTTTT. Residues: CASSRLAGGPDTGELFF.

With regard to this clone: Since no conserved phenylalanine or tryptophan closes the CDR3, a read error is the likely cause. The DNA is omitted, as the CDR3 cannot be located on it reliably, and the CDR3 follows TCRdb's listing. This chain joins TRBV10-3 and TRBJ1-6; the table's D call of TRBD1 was not tested on the DNA. CDR1 is ENHRY and CDR2 is SYGVKD in the germline V gene. Including both end residues, the CDR3 is 11 amino acids long. CDR3 residues: CAPPLRAGLVQ.

This clone was seen once. The chain recombines TRBV18 with TRBJ1-3, with TRBD1 matching 7 bases. Germline values: CDR1 KGHSH, CDR2 LQKENI. The CDR3 is 14 residues long. The V gene end was trimmed by 8 bases and the J gene end by 3 bases; junction bases not matched to a gene: 7. Written as DNA, the CDR3 is TGTGCCAGCACTGGGACAGCTGATGGAAACACCATATATTTT. Amino acid sequence: CASTGTADGNTIYF.

J is TRBJ2-7 and V is TRBV15, with 7 bases identical to TRBD1. Germline CDR1 LNHNV, CDR2 YYDKDF (reference sequence). Losses at the gene ends were 5 bases for V and 2 bases for J; bases not matched to a gene: 3. The CDR3 is made up of 13 amino acids. CDR3 nucleotides: TGTGCCACCAGCTGGCAGGGGGCCTACGAGCAGTACTTC. This codes for CATSWQGAYEQYF. The full variable domain, completed using reference TRBV15 and TRBJ2-7, is DAMVIQNPRYQVTQFGKPVTLSCSQTLNHNVMYWYQQKSSQAPKLLFHYYDKDFNNEADTPDNFQSRRPNTSFCFLDIRSPGLGDTAMYLCATSWQGAYEQYFGPGTRLTVT.

The chain employs TRBV9 and TRBJ1-1; D gene uncertain. The germline gives CDR1 SGDLS, CDR2 YYNGEE. This CDR3 is built from 13 residues. V lost 0 bases to trimming and J lost 7 bases, with 10 bases between them. CDR3 sequence reads: CASSVGENIEAFF. The CDR3 bases are TGTGCCAGCAGCGTAGGGGAGAATATTGAAGCTTTCTTT. Full variable domain (outside the CDR3, taken from reference TRBV9 and TRBJ1-1): DSGVTQTPKHLITATGQRVTLRCSPRSGDLSVYWYQQSLDQGLQFLIQYYNGEERAKGNILERFSAQQFPDLHSELNLSSLELGDSALYFCASSVGENIEAFFGQGTRLTVV.

This clone was picked up a small number of times. The gene calls are TRBV14 and TRBJ2-7; TRBD2 is a possible D gene (5 bases). V was shortened by 3 bases and J by 3 bases, with 12 bases between the two germline ends. CDR1 and CDR2 (germline): SGHDN, FVKESK. The length of the CDR3 is 14 residues. This CDR3 reads CASSHPAGFYEQYF. The CDR3 coding sequence is TGTGCCAGCAGCCATCCTGCGGGTTTCTACGAGCAGTACTTC.